The subject of this entry is one T cell receptor (beta chain). The record originates from a study of blood T cell repertoires in COVID-19. Study at large: COVID-19 samples, acute and convalescent, were from the United States, Italy and Spain.

The germline V gene encodes CDR1 LNHDA and CDR2 SQIVND (reference sequence). The CDR3 has 15 amino acids. V was clipped by 5 bases and J by 0 bases, with 11 bases between them. Methods used by the authors: Reference gene primer amplification gave nucleated cell count estimates. The data were produced by immunoSEQ multiplex PCR, yet TCRdb's version contains in-frame clones alone and is incomplete. V, J and clone size reflect that table, while D and trimming were determined from the DNA. The table lists roughly 65,000 clones, more than 90% of them singletons. The gene calls are TRBV19 and TRBJ2-1; D not resolved. The sequenced material came from peripheral blood. This TCR derives from a man aged 55 to 70 with acute or convalescent COVID-19. In nucleotides, the CDR3 is TGTGCCAGTAGTCCCCGCGGCAGCTCCTACAATGAGCAGTTCTTC. As protein: CASSPRGSSYNEQFF. Supplemented by reference TRBV19 and TRBJ2-1, the full variable domain reads DGGITQSPKYLFRKEGQNVTLSCEQNLNHDAMYWYRQDPGQGLRLIYYSQIVNDFQKGDIAEGYSVSREKKESFPLTVTSAQKNPTAFYLCASSPRGSSYNEQFFGPGTRLTVL.